Here is one T cell receptor (beta chain) with its context. Its antigen remains unidentified. Patients affected by ophthalmopathy presented a Clinical Activity Score of at least 3, a NOSPECS grade of at least 4, and disease duration below 3 months. These data originate in a study of T cells in Graves' hyperthyroidism and ophthalmopathy. Findings and caveats of the study: Also found in blood were most expanded thyroid clonotypes above 0.001. Ophthalmopathy stood apart from stable hyperthyroidism in a 13 V-J model.

Germline CDR1 and CDR2: KGHSH and LQKENI. The J segment lost 3 bases and the V segment lost 4 bases, leaving 11 bases of the junction unmatched. The CDR3 has 17 residues. Researchers amplified the TCR beta CDR3 regions from RNA transcripts. The TCR CDR3 was amplified in a first-round RT-PCR using the HTBI primer set. Via MiXCR, TCRdb re-called the multiplex PCR reads, giving one row per CDR3 protein. The profile shows over 500,000 distinct CDR3 sequences, more than 15% of them singletons. The clonotype originates from a woman aged 25 to 39 with Graves' ophthalmopathy. This rearrangement joins TRBV18 to TRBJ2-2, with 7 positions matching TRBD2. The specimen was blood. As DNA, the CDR3 is TGTGCCAGCTCACGAGCGGGAAGACGGGGGGACACCGGGGAGCTGTTTTTT. This sequence encodes CASSRAGRRGDTGELFF. The whole variable domain, filled in from reference TRBV18 and TRBJ2-2, reads NAGVMQNPRHLVRRRGQEARLRCSPMKGHSHVYWYRQLPEEGLKFMVYLQKENIIDESGMPKERFSAEFPKEGPSILRIQQVVRGDSAAYFCASSRAGRRGDTGELFFGEGSRLTVL.